Following are 15 T cell receptor beta chains from one sample sequenced in a study of OX40 agonist ivuxolimab in advanced cancers. The method was immunoSEQ multiplex PCR; TCRdb's version includes in-frame clones alone and lacks a portion of them. In the table there are tens of thousands of clones, about 86% of which are singletons. The specimen comprised CD4+ or CD8+ T cells sorted from blood, sampled in a trial of the OX40 agonist ivuxolimab. These receptors were taken from an adult with an advanced solid tumor such as melanoma, head and neck, liver or kidney cancer.

This clone appeared once. V gene TRBV30 combines with J gene TRBJ1-2; TRBD1 aligns across 7 bases. The germline CDR1 and CDR2 sequences are GTSNPN and SVGIG (reference sequence). Germline trimming cut 0 bases from V and 4 bases from J; bases unmatched to any gene: 8. This CDR3 is built from 15 residues. This CDR3 is CAWSVLQGGGYGYTF. In DNA, the CDR3 is TGTGCCTGGAGTGTATTGCAGGGGGGTGGCTATGGCTACACCTTC.

The V and J genes are TRBV5-6 and TRBJ2-7; D is uncertain. V was pared by 2 bases and J by 2 bases, with 11 bases between. The CDR3 is 14 amino acids. Germline-derived CDR1 and CDR2 are SGHDT and YYEEEE. CDR3 in amino acids: CASSLVTLTYEQYF. CDR3 coding DNA: TGTGCCAGCAGCTTAGTAACCCTGACCTACGAGCAGTACTTC.

The chain uses TRBV6-6 and TRBJ2-5; 12 positions agree with TRBD2. The J segment lost 4 bases and the V segment lost 7 bases, leaving 7 bases of the junction unmatched. The CDR3 is 15 amino acids. Germline V lookup: CDR1 MNHNY, CDR2 SVGAGI (reference sequence). In DNA, the CDR3 is TGTGCCAGCAAACTTCCTAGCGGGGGGGGAGAGACCCAGTACTTC. It codes for CASKLPSGGGETQYF.

The rearrangement joins TRBV7-6 to TRBJ1-1; perhaps TRBD1 as D (6 bases). This CDR3 contains 15 residues. The germline V gene encodes CDR1 SGHVS and CDR2 FNYEAQ. V was pared by 2 bases and J by 3 bases, with 13 bases between. DNA for the CDR3: TGTGCCAGCAGCTTAATATCGTGGACAGACACTGAAGCTTTCTTT. It translates to CASSLISWTDTEAFF. The full variable domain, its missing parts supplied by reference TRBV7-6 and TRBJ1-1, is GAGVSQSPRYKVTKRGQDVALRCDPISGHVSLYWYRQALGQGPEFLTYFNYEAQQDKSGLPNDRFSAERPEGSISTLTIQRTEQRDSAMYRCASSLISWTDTEAFFGQGTRLTVV.

This clone appeared a few times. The CDR3 nucleotides are TGCGCCAGCAGGGCCGGACAATCCACCGGGGAGCTGTTTTTT. Its protein is CASRAGQSTGELFF. The V gene is TRBV4-1, the J gene TRBJ2-2, with TRBD1 as a possible D gene (5 bases). The CDR3 spans 14 residues. The V end was cut by 6 bases, the J end by 4 bases, with 12 bases between. Germline CDR1 is MGHRA and CDR2 is YSYEKL.

This clone was counted a single time. V and J are TRBV4-2 and TRBJ2-5; D uncertain. The CDR3 sequence is 16 residues long. Germline CDR1 and CDR2: LGHNA and YNFKEQ. With 0 bases removed from V and 7 bases from J, the gap between germline ends came to 18 bases. CDR3 protein: CASSQDYFSDSGTQYF. The CDR3 region has the DNA TGTGCCAGCAGCCAAGATTACTTCTCGGATTCGGGGACCCAGTACTTC.

The chain joins TRBV6-5 to TRBJ2-5; no clear D. Germline V CDR1 and CDR2: MNHEY, SVGAGI. This CDR3 comprises 16 residues. With 2 bases removed from V and 0 bases from J, the gap between germline ends came to 13 bases. The CDR3 here is CASSYARGRNQETQYF. CDR3 bases: TGTGCCAGCAGTTACGCCCGTGGACGGAACCAAGAGACCCAGTACTTC.

The gene calls are TRBV6-5 and TRBJ2-1; D may be TRBD1 (6 bases). The CDR3 length is 14 residues. Germline V gene sequence: CDR1 MNHEY, CDR2 SVGAGI. Trimming stripped 8 bases from V and 4 bases from J, with 15 bases between. CDR3 sequence reads: CASGRQAEYNEQFF. The DNA of the CDR3 is TGTGCCAGCGGACGACAGGCGGAATACAATGAGCAGTTCTTC.

The sample holds a few counts of this clone. The CDR3 DNA reads TGTGCCAGCAGCTTAGAACCCTCCGGGTTCTATGGCTACACCTTC. It yields the protein CASSLEPSGFYGYTF. The V call is TRBV7-2, the J call TRBJ1-2; D remains ambiguous. Germline CDR1 SGHTA, CDR2 FQGNSA. The CDR3 length is 15 residues. Trimming cost V 1 base and J 4 bases, with 13 bases left between them. The variable domain in full, with the rest retrieved from reference TRBV7-2 and TRBJ1-2, is GAGVSQSPSNKVTEKGKDVELRCDPISGHTALYWYRQSLGQGLEFLIYFQGNSAPDKSGLPSDRFSAERTGGSVSTLTIQRTQQEDSAVYLCASSLEPSGFYGYTFGSGTRLTVV.

The chain carries TRBV11-3 and TRBJ2-5, with D perhaps being TRBD1 or TRBD2 (5 bases each). Germline V gene lookup returns CDR1 SGHNT and CDR2 YENEEA. Trimming took 5 bases from V and 5 from J, leaving 18 bases between them. The CDR3 is 15 amino acids. This chain's CDR3 is CASSRGTLPGETQYF. CDR3 coding DNA: TGTGCCAGCAGCCGAGGGACCCTCCCGGGGGAGACCCAGTACTTC.

This rearrangement joins TRBV5-1 to TRBJ2-2, with D unresolved. Trimming took 3 bases from V and 11 from J, leaving 14 bases between them. In germline, CDR1 is SGHRS, CDR2 YFSETQ. CDR3 length equals 13 residues. In nucleotides, the CDR3 is TGCGCCAGCAGCTCTCCTGGCGGCGGCGAGCTGTTTTTT. Protein sequence: CASSSPGGGELFF.

The chain uses TRBV4-3 and TRBJ2-7; TRBD1 matches 9 bases. The length of the CDR3 is 15 residues. Trimming removed 4 bases from V and 7 bases from J; junction bases left unmatched: 11. Germline-derived CDR1 and CDR2 are LGHNA and YSLEER. The CDR3 DNA sequence: TGCGCCAGCAGCCGAACCGGGACAGGGCAGAATGAGCAGTACTTC. Its protein product is CASSRTGTGQNEQYF.

The chain has TRBV18 and TRBJ2-5; D call uncertain. The end of the DNA fits TRBJ2-7 better, so the J call may be wrong. Germline CDR1 KGHSH, CDR2 LQKENI. This CDR3 comprises 14 residues. This CDR3 is CASSLLGLPYEQYF. CDR3 nucleotide sequence: TGTGCCAGCTCACTACTCGGGCTTCCCTACGAGCAGTACTTC.

This chain joins TRBV5-5 and TRBJ1-2; D is unclear. The CDR3 runs 16 residues. Trimming stripped 4 bases from V and 6 bases from J, with 22 bases between. The germline V gene encodes CDR1 SGHKS and CDR2 YYEKEE (reference sequence). The CDR3 coding sequence is TGTGCCAGCAGCCGAATGGGTGCAGGAGCAGAAAATGGCTACACCTTC. The encoded protein is CASSRMGAGAENGYTF.

The V and J genes are TRBV28 and TRBJ1-5; maybe TRBD1 (6 bases). V lost 7 bases and J lost 7, with 17 bases in between. The CDR3 runs 14 residues. Per the germline V gene, CDR1 is MDHEN and CDR2 is SYDVKM. In nucleotides, the CDR3 is TGTGCCAGCACCCAAGGGGGTTCCGGACAGCCCCAGCATTTT. This gives the protein CASTQGGSGQPQHF.